Following are 8 T cell receptor beta chains from one sample sequenced in a study of T cells expressing NK-cell markers (dated by TCRdb to 2018 to 2021). Receptors were amplified or captured by 5' RACE. Sequencing was performed on an Illumina HiSeq 2000. TCRdb reprocessed the reads into one record per CDR3 protein sequence, lacking DNA. This sample's listing comprises some 600,000 distinct CDR3 sequences. Roughly 3.4% of the sample goes to the ten largest clones. Source material: blood T cells: a sorted CD56 or NKG2C T cell subset, CD4+ or CD8+ T cells, or bulk PBMC T cells (not recorded which). All receptors come from a man younger than 35 in good health. Donor details come from another sample of the same person, matched by shared clones.

The V gene is TRBV20-1, the J gene TRBJ2-1; TCRdb reports TRBD2, a call that lacks DNA to check it against. Germline values: CDR1 DFQATT, CDR2 SNEGSKA (reference sequence). The CDR3 sequence is 13 residues long. CDR3 amino acids: CSARERDGDEQFF.

The chain recombines TRBV10-1 with TRBJ1-1; TCRdb picks TRBD1, but there is no DNA to check that call. CDR1 WNHNN and CDR2 SYGVQD come from the germline V gene (reference sequence). This CDR3 spans 13 amino acids. The chain's CDR3 is CASSAQMNTEAFF.

V gene TRBV29-1 combines with J gene TRBJ2-3; the D gene TCRdb calls, TRBD1, cannot be checked with no DNA. The CDR3 is 13 residues long. Germline CDR1 SQVTM, CDR2 ANQGSEA. This CDR3 reads CSVERGLGDTQYF.

The rearrangement links TRBV28 to TRBJ2-7; lacking DNA, the TRBD1 call made by TCRdb goes unchecked. Per the germline V gene, CDR1 is MDHEN and CDR2 is SYDVKM. This CDR3 spans 13 amino acids. The CDR3 reads CASRMAPLGEQYF.

CDR3: CASSQDRDTRGPLHF. The chain carries TRBV4-3 and TRBJ1-6; the D call from TCRdb, TRBD1, cannot be confirmed without DNA. Germline V gene data show CDR1 as LGHNA and CDR2 as YSLEER. CDR3 length: 15 residues.

The V gene is TRBV20-1, the J gene TRBJ1-1; with no DNA, the TCRdb D assignment of TRBD1 cannot be verified. Germline V gene sequence: CDR1 DFQATT, CDR2 SNEGSKA (reference sequence). The CDR3 runs to 12 residues. CDR3 amino acids: CSARGGGLEAFF.

The rearrangement joins TRBV18 to TRBJ2-2; without DNA, the TCRdb call of TRBD2 cannot be checked. The germline CDR1 and CDR2 sequences are KGHSH and LQKENI. The CDR3 runs 22 residues. Here the CDR3 reads CASSPPMGLAGPHVANTGELFF.

This chain links TRBV27 with TRBJ2-5; absent DNA, TCRdb's TRBD1 call cannot be checked. Germline V gene sequence: CDR1 MNHEY, CDR2 SMNVEV (reference sequence). CDR3 size: 15 residues. CDR3 loop: CASSFVSGTEETQYF.